These 10 T cell receptor beta chains originate from one sample sequenced in a study of T cells after yellow fever vaccination. MiXCR, applied by TCRdb to the 5' RACE reads, yields one record per CDR3 protein. The sample yields roughly 520,000 distinct CDR3 sequences, less than 25% seen once. This specimen was PBMCs, taken about 21 days after the first yellow fever vaccination. These receptors were obtained from a man between 18 and 35 years old who received the YFV17D yellow fever vaccine.

This clonotype appeared many times. This chain uses TRBV5-1 with TRBJ1-1; D is ambiguous. From germline, CDR1 is SGHRS and CDR2 YFSETQ. The CDR3 has 13 amino acids. Trimming removed 1 base from V and 7 bases from J, with 11 bases in between. The CDR3: CASSLTDGIEAFF. The CDR3 DNA reads as TGCGCCAGCAGCTTGACGGATGGGATTGAAGCTTTCTTT. The full variable domain, in which reference TRBV5-1 and TRBJ1-1 provide the parts outside the CDR3, is KAGVTQTPRYLIKTRGQQVTLSCSPISGHRSVSWYQQTPGQGLQFLFEYFSETQRNKGNFPGRFSGRQFSNSRSEMNVSTLELGDSALYLCASSLTDGIEAFFGQGTRLTVV.

This clonotype was seen more than once but under ten times. The V gene is TRBV7-3, the J gene TRBJ1-1, with D perhaps matching TRBD1 (6 bases). CDR3 size: 14 residues. V gave up 9 bases and J gave up 4 bases, with 18 bases separating them. The germline V gene encodes CDR1 SGHTA and CDR2 FQGTGA. In DNA form, the CDR3 reads TGTGCCAGTAGTACCGGGGGCGCGTCCACTGAAGCTTTCTTT. Translation gives CASSTGGASTEAFF.

In this sample, this clonotype turned up a few times. The chain uses TRBV5-4 and TRBJ2-1; perhaps TRBD2 as D (5 bases). Deletions cut 0 bases from V and 4 bases from J, with 8 bases between. This CDR3 is built from 14 residues. From germline, CDR1 is SGHNT and CDR2 YYREEE (reference sequence). The CDR3: CASSLVGDYNEQFF. In DNA form, the CDR3 reads TGTGCCAGCAGCTTGGTCGGGGATTACAATGAGCAGTTCTTC.

The J gene is TRBJ2-7, the V gene TRBV20-1; D gene uncertain. V lost 1 base, J lost 6 bases, and 16 bases lay in between. This CDR3 region has 14 residues. Looked up from germline, CDR1 is DFQATT and CDR2 is SNEGSKA (reference sequence). The CDR3 is CSARAARTIPEQYF. CDR3 coding DNA: TGCAGTGCTAGAGCGGCCAGAACAATCCCCGAGCAGTACTTC.

A few counts support this clonotype. The chain is built from TRBV7-9 and TRBJ2-7, with unresolved D. Trimming pared 3 bases from V and 3 bases from J, leaving 12 bases between. The V gene's germline CDR1 is SEHNR and CDR2 FQNEAQ (reference sequence). The CDR3 spans 14 residues. The CDR3 nucleotides are TGTGCCAGCAGCTTGGAAGAAACAAGCTACGAGCAGTACTTC. Amino acid sequence: CASSLEETSYEQYF.

The chain is built from TRBV6-1 and TRBJ2-3; 7 nucleotides match TRBD1. The V gene's germline CDR1 is MNHNS and CDR2 SASEGT. The CDR3 is 15 residues long. Losses at the gene ends were 1 base for V and 2 bases for J; bases not matched to a gene: 3. The CDR3 spells CASSEGDRYTDTQYF. In DNA form, the CDR3 reads TGTGCCAGCAGTGAAGGGGACAGATACACAGATACGCAGTATTTT.

CDR3 nucleotide sequence: TGTGCCAGCAGACCGGGACTAGGGACCCAGTACTTC. Its protein is CASRPGLGTQYF. This sequence joins TRBV2 and TRBJ2-5; 8 bases are shared with TRBD2. The CDR3 consists of 12 residues. Germline V gene data show CDR1 as SNHLY and CDR2 as FYNNEI. V lost 6 bases, J lost 7 bases, and 4 bases stayed unmatched.

V usage is TRBV27 and J usage is TRBJ2-1; possible D gene TRBD2, 6 bases. Germline loops: CDR1 MNHEY, CDR2 SMNVEV (reference sequence). The CDR3 spans 13 residues. V dropped 6 bases and J dropped 8 bases, with 14 bases sitting between them. CDR3 sequence (DNA): TGTGCCAGCAGACCCTTGGGGGGTGATGAGCAGTTCTTC. This gives the protein CASRPLGGDEQFF.

This clonotype was picked up a small number of times. V usage is TRBV21-1 and J usage is TRBJ1-1; the table's D call of TRBD1 was not tested on the DNA. TRBV21-1 is a pseudogene segment. The CDR3 is 18 amino acids. The CDR3 DNA follows: TGTGCCAGCAGCAAAGATGGGACACAGAGGGGCATGAACACTGAAGCTTTCTTT. Translation: CASSKDGTQRGMNTEAFF.

This chain joins TRBV5-6 and TRBJ2-5; 10 bases align to TRBD2. The trim removed 9 bases at V and 5 bases at J, leaving 10 bases unmatched. Germline CDR1 is SGHDT and CDR2 is YYEEEE. The CDR3 runs 14 residues. The CDR3 bases are TGTGCCACACAACTAGCGGGGCTTCGGGAGACCCAGTACTTC. Its translation is CATQLAGLRETQYF.